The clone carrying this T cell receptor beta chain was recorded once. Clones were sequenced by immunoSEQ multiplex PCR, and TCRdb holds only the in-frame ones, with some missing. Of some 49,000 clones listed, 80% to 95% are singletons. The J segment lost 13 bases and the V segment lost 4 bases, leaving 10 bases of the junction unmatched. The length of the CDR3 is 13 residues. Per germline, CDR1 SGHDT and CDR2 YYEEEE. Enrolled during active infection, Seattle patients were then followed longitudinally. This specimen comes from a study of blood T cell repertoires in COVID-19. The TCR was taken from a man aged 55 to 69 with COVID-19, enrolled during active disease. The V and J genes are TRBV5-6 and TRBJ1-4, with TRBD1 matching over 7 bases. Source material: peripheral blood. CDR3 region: CASSVRQGLGLFF. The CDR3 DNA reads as TGTGCCAGCAGCGTACGACAGGGTCTGGGACTGTTTTTT. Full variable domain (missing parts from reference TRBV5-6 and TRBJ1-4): DAGVTQSPTHLIKTRGQQVTLRCSPKSGHDTVSWYQQALGQGPQFIFQYYEEEERQRGNFPDRFSGHQFPNYSSELNVNALLLGDSALYLCASSVRQGLGLFFGSGTQLSVL.